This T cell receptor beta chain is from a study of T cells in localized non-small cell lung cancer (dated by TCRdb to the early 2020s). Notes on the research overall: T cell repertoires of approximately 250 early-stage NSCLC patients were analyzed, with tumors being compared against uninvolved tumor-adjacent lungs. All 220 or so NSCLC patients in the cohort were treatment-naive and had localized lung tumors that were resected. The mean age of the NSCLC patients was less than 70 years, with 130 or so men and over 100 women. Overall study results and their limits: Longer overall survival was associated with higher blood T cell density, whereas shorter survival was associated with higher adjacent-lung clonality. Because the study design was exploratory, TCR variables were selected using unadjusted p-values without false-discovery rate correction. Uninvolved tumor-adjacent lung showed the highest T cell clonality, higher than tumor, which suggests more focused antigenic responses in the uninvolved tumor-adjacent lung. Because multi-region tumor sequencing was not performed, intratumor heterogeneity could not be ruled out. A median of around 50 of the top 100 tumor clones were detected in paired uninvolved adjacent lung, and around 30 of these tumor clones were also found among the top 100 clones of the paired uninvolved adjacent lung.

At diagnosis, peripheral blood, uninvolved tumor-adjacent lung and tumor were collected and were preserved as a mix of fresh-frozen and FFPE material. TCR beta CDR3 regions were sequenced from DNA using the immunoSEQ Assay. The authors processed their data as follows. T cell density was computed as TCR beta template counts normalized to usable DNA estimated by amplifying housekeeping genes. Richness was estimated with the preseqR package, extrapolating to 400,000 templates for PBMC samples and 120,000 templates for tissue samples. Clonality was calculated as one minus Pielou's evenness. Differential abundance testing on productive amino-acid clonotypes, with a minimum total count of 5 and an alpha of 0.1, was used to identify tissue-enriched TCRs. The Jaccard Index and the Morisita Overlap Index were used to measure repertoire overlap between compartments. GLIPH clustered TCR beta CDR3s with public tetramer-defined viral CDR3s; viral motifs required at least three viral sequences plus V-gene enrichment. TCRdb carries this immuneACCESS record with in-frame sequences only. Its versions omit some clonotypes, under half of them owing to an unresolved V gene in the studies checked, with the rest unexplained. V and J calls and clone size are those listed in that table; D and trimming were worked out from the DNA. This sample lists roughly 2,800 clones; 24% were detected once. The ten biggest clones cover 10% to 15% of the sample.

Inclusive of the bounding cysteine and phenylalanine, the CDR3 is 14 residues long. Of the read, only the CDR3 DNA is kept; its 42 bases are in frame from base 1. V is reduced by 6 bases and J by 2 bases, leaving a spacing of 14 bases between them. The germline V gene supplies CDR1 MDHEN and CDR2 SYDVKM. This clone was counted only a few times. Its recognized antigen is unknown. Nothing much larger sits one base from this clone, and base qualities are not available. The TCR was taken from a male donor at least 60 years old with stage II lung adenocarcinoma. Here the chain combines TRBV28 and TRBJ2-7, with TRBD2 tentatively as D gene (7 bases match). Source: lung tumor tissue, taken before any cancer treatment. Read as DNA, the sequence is TGTGCCAGCAGGAGGGGGGGCAGTACCTACGAGCAGTACTTC. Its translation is CASRRGGSTYEQYF.